This T cell receptor (beta chain) was found in a study of Ad26.COV2.S vaccination and SARS-CoV-2 variants. Treatment denoted: 15 to 20 received Ad26.COV2.S at low or high dose, single or two shots; 5 received placebo; per-sample allocation not given. Sampling occurred on day 63 after the first vaccine or placebo injection. The CDR3 loop spans 15 amino acids. Germline lookup yields CDR1 SEHNR and CDR2 FQNEAQ (reference sequence). Trimming removed 5 bases from V and 6 bases from J; junction bases left unmatched: 6. Some clones are missing from TCRdb's copy, which holds only in-frame ones; the method was immunoSEQ multiplex PCR. The sample has over 250,000 clones, about 87% seen once.

The V and J genes are TRBV7-9 and TRBJ1-5; 11 bases fit TRBD1. The sequence derives from a person aged 18 to 59 who received the Ad26.COV2.S COVID-19 vaccine or a placebo. The sample here was peripheral blood, taken in a trial of Ad26.COV2.S vaccine versus placebo. The CDR3 sequence is CASSLGQGARQPQHF. The CDR3 DNA reads TGTGCCAGCAGCCTAGGACAGGGGGCGCGTCAGCCCCAGCATTTT.